Below are 14 T cell receptor beta chains sequenced from a single sample in a study of blood T cells in healthy people across ages. PCR was performed a second time for about 7 to 12 cycles using a sample-barcoded 5' primer and a J-beta primer mix. In TCRdb, the 5' RACE reads were re-called with MiXCR into one record per CDR3 protein. In the table there are 800,000 to 950,000 distinct CDR3 sequences, almost 30% of which are singletons. The data also belong to a second study, concerning T cells of mothers and their children.

Sequencing was carried out using blood. The receptors here all came from a woman in her 40s in good health.

This clonotype was found a few times. The rearrangement uses TRBV30 and TRBJ2-1, with D possibly being TRBD1 (6 bases). CDR1 GTSNPN and CDR2 SVGIG come from the germline V gene (reference sequence). CDR3 length: 16 residues. V lost 2 bases and J 4 bases, leaving 18 bases between the germline ends. The CDR3 sequence is CAWSMGLGAIYNEQFF. The DNA for the CDR3 is TGTGCCTGGAGTATGGGTTTGGGGGCTATATACAATGAGCAGTTCTTC. The entire variable domain, with the rest obtained from reference TRBV30 and TRBJ2-1, is as follows: SQTIHQWPATLVQPVGSPLSLECTVEGTSNPNLYWYRQAAGRGLQLLFYSVGIGQISSEVPQNLSASRPQDRQFILSSKKLLLSDSGFYLCAWSMGLGAIYNEQFFGPGTRLTVL.

This clonotype occurred many times. The chain joins TRBV4-1 to TRBJ1-2; D unresolved. Between the trimmed V and J ends, which lost 0 bases and 5 bases, there was a span of 10 bases. CDR3 size: 14 residues. Germline CDR1 and CDR2: MGHRA and YSYEKL. Here the CDR3 reads CASSQDRGFYGYTF. As DNA, the CDR3 is TGCGCCAGCAGCCAAGATCGAGGTTTTTATGGCTACACCTTC.

Comment on this clonotype: Germline and junction disagree at one end, which may indicate a read error. The rearrangement uses TRBV29-1 and TRBJ1-1; maybe TRBD1 (6 bases). Germline V lookup: CDR1 SQVTM, CDR2 ANQGSEA. This CDR3 region has 15 residues. CDR3 coding DNA: TGCGGCGTAATAGGAGGGGGGCTATTGAACACTGAAGCTTTCTTT. Its translation: CGVIGGGLLNTEAFF.

This clonotype was counted a few times. V usage is TRBV10-3 and J usage is TRBJ1-1; D unclear. The V gene lost 7 bases and the J gene lost 1 base, with 10 bases spanning the gap. This CDR3 region has 13 residues. CDR1 and CDR2 (germline): ENHRY, SYGVKD. The chain's CDR3 is CAITAAPNTEAFF. CDR3 sequence (DNA): TGTGCCATCACGGCAGCCCCGAACACTGAAGCTTTCTTT.

The chain combines TRBV7-3 with TRBJ2-3; unclear D gene. The length of the CDR3 is 13 residues. The germline gives CDR1 SGHTA, CDR2 FQGTGA. V was cut by 5 bases and J by 2 bases, with 8 bases left in between. The CDR3 is CASSPAHTDTQYF. As DNA, the CDR3 is TGTGCCAGCAGCCCCGCCCACACAGATACGCAGTATTTT.

The chain's CDR3 is CASSFQNSGGARETQYF. The CDR3 DNA is TGTGCCAGCAGCTTCCAAAACAGCGGGGGGGCCCGAGAGACCCAGTACTTC. V is TRBV7-2 and J is TRBJ2-5; 10 bases are a match to TRBD2. This CDR3 contains 17 residues. The trim removed 3 bases at V and 4 bases at J, leaving 11 bases unmatched. Germline assignment: CDR1 SGHTA and CDR2 FQGNSA.

The chain uses TRBV11-2 and TRBJ1-1; D unclear. The CDR3 consists of 17 residues. Trimming shortened V by 0 bases and J by 6 bases, and 20 bases separated the two germline ends. CDR1 is SGHAT, CDR2 FQNNGV, per germline. The CDR3 sequence: CASSLDGGGRPSAEAFF. CDR3 nucleotide sequence: TGTGCCAGCAGCTTAGATGGCGGCGGAAGACCCTCTGCTGAAGCTTTCTTT.

In this sample, this clonotype turned up a few times. The rearrangement links TRBV20-1 to TRBJ1-1; 7 nucleotides agree with TRBD1. Looked up from germline, CDR1 is DFQATT and CDR2 is SNEGSKA (reference sequence). The ends lost 5 bases at V and 6 bases at J; junction bases unmatched: 6. This CDR3 region has 12 residues. CDR3 loop: CSAPTGVSEAFF. The CDR3 DNA sequence: TGCAGTGCTCCCACAGGGGTTTCTGAAGCTTTCTTT.

The rearrangement links TRBV6-1 to TRBJ1-5; the D is unclear. The CDR3 has 14 amino acids. V was pared by 7 bases and J by 6 bases, with 16 bases between. Per germline, CDR1 MNHNS and CDR2 SASEGT. CDR3 protein: CASIGSGGLQPQHF. The DNA of the CDR3 is TGTGCCAGCATAGGGTCAGGAGGTCTTCAGCCCCAGCATTTT.

For this clonotype: Just one base apart from a much larger clone, this may be a read error. The chain combines TRBV7-7 with TRBJ2-6; 12 nucleotides match TRBD1. CDR1 and CDR2 (germline): SSHAT, FNYEAQ (reference sequence). This CDR3 contains 20 residues. The CDR3 sequence: CASGPLGQGALSSGANVLTF. The CDR3 nucleotides are TGTGCTAGCGGCCCTCTGGGACAGGGGGCCCTTAGCTCTGGGGCCAACGTCCTGACTTTC.

J is TRBJ2-5 and V is TRBV4-2; D assignment may be TRBD1 or TRBD2 (6 bases each). Germline V gene lookup returns CDR1 LGHNA and CDR2 YNFKEQ. V shed 0 bases and J shed 4 bases, with 15 bases lying between them. The CDR3 contains 16 residues. This CDR3 reads CASSQDEWGRGETQYF. The CDR3, as DNA: TGTGCCAGCAGCCAAGATGAGTGGGGGCGGGGAGAGACCCAGTACTTC.

Remarks on this clonotype: A much larger clonotype is one base distant, so this may be a read error. The chain uses TRBV20-1 and TRBJ2-5, with TRBD2 identical over 9 bases. CDR3 length equals 16 residues. The germline V gene has CDR1 DFQATT and CDR2 SNEGSKA (reference sequence). The CDR3 nucleotides are TGCAGTGCTGGAGAATCTAGCGGGATCACCAAAGAGACCCAGTACTTC. Its translation: CSAGESSGITKETQYF.

Details on this clonotype: This may come from a read error, since a much larger clone is one base off. The chain employs TRBV9 and TRBJ1-2; D not certain. Germline values: CDR1 SGDLS, CDR2 YYNGEE. Trimming took off 3 bases at V and 0 bases at J, with 15 bases between the two ends. The CDR3 consists of 16 residues. The CDR3 sequence: CASSAERAVANYGYTF. CDR3 DNA: TGTGCCAGCAGCGCCGAGCGGGCAGTTGCTAACTATGGCTACACCTTC.

The chain uses TRBV7-2 and TRBJ2-1; no reliable D call. This CDR3 spans 12 amino acids. Per germline, CDR1 SGHTA and CDR2 FQGNSA. Trimming took 7 bases from V and 3 from J, leaving 7 bases between them. Written as DNA, the CDR3 is TGTGCCAGCAACCGTAACTACAATGAGCAGTTCTTC. It codes for CASNRNYNEQFF.